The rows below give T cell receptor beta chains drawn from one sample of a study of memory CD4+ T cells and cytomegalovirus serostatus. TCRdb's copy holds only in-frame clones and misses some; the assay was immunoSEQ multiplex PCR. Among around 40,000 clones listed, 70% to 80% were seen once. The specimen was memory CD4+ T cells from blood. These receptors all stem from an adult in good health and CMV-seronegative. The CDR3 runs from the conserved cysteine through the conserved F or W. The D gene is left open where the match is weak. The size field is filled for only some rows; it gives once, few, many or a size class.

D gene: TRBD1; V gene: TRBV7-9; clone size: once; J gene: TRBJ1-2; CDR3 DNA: TGTGCCAGCAGCCCCCGGACAGGGATAGATAACTATGGCTACACCTTC; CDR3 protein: CASSPRTGIDNYGYTF
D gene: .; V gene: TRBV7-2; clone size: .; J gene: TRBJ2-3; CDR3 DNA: TGTGCCAGCAGCCATCCTAGGGGAAATACGCAGTATTTT; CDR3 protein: CASSHPRGNTQYF
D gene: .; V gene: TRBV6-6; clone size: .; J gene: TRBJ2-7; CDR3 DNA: TGTGCCAGCAGGCTCCAGGGTGACGAGCAGTACTTC; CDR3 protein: CASRLQGDEQYF
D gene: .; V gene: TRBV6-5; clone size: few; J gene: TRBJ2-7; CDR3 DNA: TGTGCCAGCAGTTACTCGACGACGAAAATCTACGAGCAGTACTTC; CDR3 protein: CASSYSTTKIYEQYF
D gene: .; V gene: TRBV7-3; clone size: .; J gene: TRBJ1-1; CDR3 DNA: TGTGCCAGCAGCTTAACGCCCCCCAGGGAGAACACTGAAGCTTTCTTT; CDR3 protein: CASSLTPPRENTEAFF
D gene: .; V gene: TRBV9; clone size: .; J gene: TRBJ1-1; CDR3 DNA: TGTGCCAGCAGCGTAGGGGGGCGGGGGAGAGCTTTCTTT; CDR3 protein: CASSVGGRGRAFF
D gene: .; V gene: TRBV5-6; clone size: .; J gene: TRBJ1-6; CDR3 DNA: TGTGCCAGCAGACCAATAGGGGTAGAACAATCACCCCTCCACTTT; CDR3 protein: CASRPIGVEQSPLHF
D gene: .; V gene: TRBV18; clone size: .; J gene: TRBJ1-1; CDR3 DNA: TGTGCCAGCTCACCCTCCCTGGGACAATTGAACACTGAAGCTTTCTTT; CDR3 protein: CASSPSLGQLNTEAFF
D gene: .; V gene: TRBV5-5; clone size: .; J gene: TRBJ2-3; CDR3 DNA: TGTGCCAGCAGCTCTACAGGGACCTCCGCAGATACGCAGTATTTT; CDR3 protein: CASSSTGTSADTQYF
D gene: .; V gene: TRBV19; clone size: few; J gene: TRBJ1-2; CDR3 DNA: TGTGCCAGTAGTATTTCCCGGACACAAAACTATGGCTACACCTTC; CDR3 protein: CASSISRTQNYGYTF
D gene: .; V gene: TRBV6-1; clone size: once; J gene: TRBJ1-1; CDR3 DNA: TGTGCCAGCAGTTGGGATCCGAACACTGAAGCTTTCTTT; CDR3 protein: CASSWDPNTEAFF
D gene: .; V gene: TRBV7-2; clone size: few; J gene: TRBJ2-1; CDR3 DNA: TGTGCCAGCAGCGTGGACTACCGATCCTATGAGCAGTTCTTC; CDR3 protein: CASSVDYRSYEQFF
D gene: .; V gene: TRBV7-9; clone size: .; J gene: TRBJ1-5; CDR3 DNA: TGTGCCAGCAGCTTCGGGGTCAATCAGCCCCAGCATTTT; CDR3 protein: CASSFGVNQPQHF
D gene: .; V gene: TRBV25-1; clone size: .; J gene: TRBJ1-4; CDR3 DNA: TGTGCCAGCAGCAAACTTCGGGAAAAACTGTTTTTT; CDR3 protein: CASSKLREKLFF
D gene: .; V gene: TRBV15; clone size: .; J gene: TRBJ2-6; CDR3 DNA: TGTGCCACCAGCAGAGATAGGGTAGCCGGGGCCAACGTCCTGACTTTC; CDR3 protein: CATSRDRVAGANVLTF
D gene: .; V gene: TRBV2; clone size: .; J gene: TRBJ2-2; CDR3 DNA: TGTGCCAGCAGTGCTTTGCGGGGAAACACCGGGGAGCTGTTTTTT; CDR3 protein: CASSALRGNTGELFF
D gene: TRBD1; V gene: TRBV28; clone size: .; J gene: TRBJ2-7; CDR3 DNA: TGTGCCAGCAGTCAGGGGGCCGGGGGCGAGCAGTACTTC; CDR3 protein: CASSQGAGGEQYF
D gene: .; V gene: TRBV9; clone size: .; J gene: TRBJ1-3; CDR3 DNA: TGTGCCAGCAGCGCAGCGACAGGCTTCTCTGGAAACACCATATATTTT; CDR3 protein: CASSAATGFSGNTIYF
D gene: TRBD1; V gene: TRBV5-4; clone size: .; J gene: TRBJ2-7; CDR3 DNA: TGTGCCAGCAGCCAACGGGACAGGAGCTCCTACGAGCAGTACTTC; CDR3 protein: CASSQRDRSSYEQYF
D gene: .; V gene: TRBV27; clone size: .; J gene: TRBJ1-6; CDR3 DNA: TGTGCCAGCAGTTTAACGGGTTTACGGTCACCCCTCCACTTT; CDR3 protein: CASSLTGLRSPLHF
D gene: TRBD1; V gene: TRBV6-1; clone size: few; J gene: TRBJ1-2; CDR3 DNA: TGTGCCAGCAGGGGACAGGACTATGGCTACACCTTC; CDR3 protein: CASRGQDYGYTF
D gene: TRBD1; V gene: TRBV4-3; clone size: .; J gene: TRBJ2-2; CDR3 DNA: TGCGCCAGCAGTCCCGGACAGGGGTGGGCCGGGGAGCTGTTTTTT; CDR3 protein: CASSPGQGWAGELFF
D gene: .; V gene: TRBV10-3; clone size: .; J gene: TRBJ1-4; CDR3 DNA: TGTGCCATCAGTGAGCCCAGACTCGGTGGAAAACTGTTTTTT; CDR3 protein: CAISEPRLGGKLFF
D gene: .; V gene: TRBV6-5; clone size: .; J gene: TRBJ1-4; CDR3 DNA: TGTGCCAGCAGTTCGGGGGGACCCCGTGGGAATGAAAAACTGTTTTTT; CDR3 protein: CASSSGGPRGNEKLFF
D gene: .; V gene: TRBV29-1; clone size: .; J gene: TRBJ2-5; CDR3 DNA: TGCAGCGTTGAGCGGGGAGGCGGGACCCAGTACTTC; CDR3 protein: CSVERGGGTQYF
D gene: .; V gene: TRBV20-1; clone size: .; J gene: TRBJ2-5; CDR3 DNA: TGCAGTCCTATCCAAGAGACCCAGTACTTC; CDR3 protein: CSPIQETQYF
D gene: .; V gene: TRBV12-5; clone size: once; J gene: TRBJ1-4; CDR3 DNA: TGTGCTAGTGGTTGGGGGGGAACTAATGAAAAACTGTTTTTT; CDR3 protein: CASGWGGTNEKLFF
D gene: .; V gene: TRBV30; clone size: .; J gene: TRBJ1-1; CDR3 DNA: TGTGCCTGGAGTGCGTACAGGCCCACTGAAGCTTTCTTT; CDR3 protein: CAWSAYRPTEAFF
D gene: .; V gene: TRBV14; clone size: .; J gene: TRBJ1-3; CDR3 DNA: TGTGCCAGCAGCCGGACGCAGGGGTGGTCTGGAAACACCATATATTTT; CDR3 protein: CASSRTQGWSGNTIYF
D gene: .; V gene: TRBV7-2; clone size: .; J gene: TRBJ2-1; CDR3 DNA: TGTGCCAGCAGCTACGGGGGTCAGCAGTTCTTC; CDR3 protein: CASSYGGQQFF
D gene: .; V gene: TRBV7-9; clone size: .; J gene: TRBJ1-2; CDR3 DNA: TGTGCCAGCAGCTTAGGAACAGCTAACTATGGCTACACCTTC; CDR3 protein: CASSLGTANYGYTF
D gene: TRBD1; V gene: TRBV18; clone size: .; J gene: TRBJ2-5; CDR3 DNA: TGTGCCAGCTCACCGGGACAGGGGGAGACCCAGTACTTC; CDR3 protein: CASSPGQGETQYF
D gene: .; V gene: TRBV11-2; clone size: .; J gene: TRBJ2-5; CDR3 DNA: TGTGCCAGCAGCCCCAACCAAGAGACCCAGTACTTC; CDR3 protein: CASSPNQETQYF
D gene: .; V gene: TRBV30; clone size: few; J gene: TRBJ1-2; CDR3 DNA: TGTGCCTGGAGTGAAGGATTATATGGCTACACCTTC; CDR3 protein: CAWSEGLYGYTF
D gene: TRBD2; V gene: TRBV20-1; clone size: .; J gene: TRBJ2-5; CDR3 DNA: TGCAGTGCCGGACTAGCGGAGACCCAGTACTTC; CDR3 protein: CSAGLAETQYF
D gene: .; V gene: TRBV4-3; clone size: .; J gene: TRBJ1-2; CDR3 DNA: TGCGCCAGCAGCAATCAACCCACCCGGGCCCACTATGGCTACACCTTC; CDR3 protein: CASSNQPTRAHYGYTF
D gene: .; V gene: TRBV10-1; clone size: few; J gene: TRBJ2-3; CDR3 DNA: TGCGCCAGCAGGAGGCCGGCGGCCGGTAGCACAGATACGCAGTATTTT; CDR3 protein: CASRRPAAGSTDTQYF
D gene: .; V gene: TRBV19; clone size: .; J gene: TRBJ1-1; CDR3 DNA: TGTGCCAGTAGTTCACCCAGGGCCGGGATCACTGAAGCTTTCTTT; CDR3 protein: CASSSPRAGITEAFF
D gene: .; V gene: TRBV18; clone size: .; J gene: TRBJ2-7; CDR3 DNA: TGTGCCAGCTCACCCCCGACTTCCTACGAGCAGTACTTC; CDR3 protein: CASSPPTSYEQYF
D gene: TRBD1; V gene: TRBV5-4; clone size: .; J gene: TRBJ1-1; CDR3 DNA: TGTGCCAGCAGCTTGACCCTGGGGGACAGGGCCCACCGAGCTTTCTTT; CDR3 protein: CASSLTLGDRAHRAFF
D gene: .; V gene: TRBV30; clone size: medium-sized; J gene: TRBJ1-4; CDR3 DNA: TGTGCCTGGAGTGTACGGACAGCCAGATTTGTTAATGAAAAACTGTTTTTT; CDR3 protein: CAWSVRTARFVNEKLFF
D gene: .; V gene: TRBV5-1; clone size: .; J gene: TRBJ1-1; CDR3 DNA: TGCGCCAGCACTCAAGGGGTAGCGAACACTGAAGCTTTCTTT; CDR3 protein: CASTQGVANTEAFF
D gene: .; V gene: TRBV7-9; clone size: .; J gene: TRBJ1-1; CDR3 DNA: TGTGCCAGCAGCTTAGAAACGAACACTGAAGCTTTCTTT; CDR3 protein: CASSLETNTEAFF
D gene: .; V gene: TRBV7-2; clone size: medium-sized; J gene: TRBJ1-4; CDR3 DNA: TGTGCCAGCAGCGTAAATCGGGGGGAAAAACTGTTTTTT; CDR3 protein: CASSVNRGEKLFF
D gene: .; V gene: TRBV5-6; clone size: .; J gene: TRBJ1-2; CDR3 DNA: TGTGCCAGCAGCCCAGTGGCGCGGATTGGTGGCTACACCTTC; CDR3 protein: CASSPVARIGGYTF
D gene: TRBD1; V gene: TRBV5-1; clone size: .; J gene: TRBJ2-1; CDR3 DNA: TGCGCCAGCAGCGACGGACAGGGCACTGAGCAGTTCTTC; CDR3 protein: CASSDGQGTEQFF
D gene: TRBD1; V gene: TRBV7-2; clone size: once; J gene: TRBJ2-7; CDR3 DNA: TGTGCCAGCAGTCCGACAGGGTTCTACGAGCAGTACTTC; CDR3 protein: CASSPTGFYEQYF
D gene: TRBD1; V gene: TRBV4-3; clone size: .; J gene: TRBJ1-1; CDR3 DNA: TGCGCCAGCAGCCATGTTACTGCAGGGGGTTCTGCCACTGAAGCTTTCTTT; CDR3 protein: CASSHVTAGGSATEAFF
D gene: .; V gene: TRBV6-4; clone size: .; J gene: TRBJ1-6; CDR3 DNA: TGTGCCAGCAGTGACTCGACGGTTAATTCACCCCTCCACTTT; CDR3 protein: CASSDSTVNSPLHF
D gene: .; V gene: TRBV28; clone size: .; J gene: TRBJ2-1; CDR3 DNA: TGTGCCTCAAAGGAGGGGGGGGGTTCGTATGAGCAGTTCTTC; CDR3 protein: CASKEGGGSYEQFF
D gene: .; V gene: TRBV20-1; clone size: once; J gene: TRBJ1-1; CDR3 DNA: TGCAGTGCTCGACTTCGACCTAAAGCTTTCTTT; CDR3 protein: CSARLRPKAFF
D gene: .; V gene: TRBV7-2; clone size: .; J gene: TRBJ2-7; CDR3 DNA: TGTGCCAGCAGCTCCCGTGGGGCCCACGAGCAGTACTTC; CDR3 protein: CASSSRGAHEQYF